This TCR beta chain came from a study of blood T cell repertoires in COVID-19. Study details: From the United States, Italy and Spain came samples of acute and convalescent COVID-19. In each case, the material was cDNA or gDNA derived from T cells, B-cell-depleted T cells, or PBMCs.

Germline loops: CDR1 LNHDA, CDR2 SQIVND (reference sequence). Deletions cut 5 bases from V and 4 bases from J, with 11 bases between. The CDR3 covers 13 residues. In the study's own analysis: Nucleated cell number was recorded as an estimate derived from reference gene primer amplification. Sequencing used immunoSEQ multiplex PCR; TCRdb keeps in-frame clones, though not all of them. That table gives V, J and clone size, and the DNA gave D and trimming. This table holds roughly 230,000 clones, about 88% found once. The clonotype originates from a man in his forties or fifties with acute or convalescent COVID-19. V gene TRBV19 combines with J gene TRBJ1-1; D is unresolved. The specimen sequenced was peripheral blood. This CDR3 is CASSSRTGTEAFF. Here the CDR3 DNA reads TGTGCCAGTAGTTCCCGGACTGGCACTGAAGCTTTCTTT.